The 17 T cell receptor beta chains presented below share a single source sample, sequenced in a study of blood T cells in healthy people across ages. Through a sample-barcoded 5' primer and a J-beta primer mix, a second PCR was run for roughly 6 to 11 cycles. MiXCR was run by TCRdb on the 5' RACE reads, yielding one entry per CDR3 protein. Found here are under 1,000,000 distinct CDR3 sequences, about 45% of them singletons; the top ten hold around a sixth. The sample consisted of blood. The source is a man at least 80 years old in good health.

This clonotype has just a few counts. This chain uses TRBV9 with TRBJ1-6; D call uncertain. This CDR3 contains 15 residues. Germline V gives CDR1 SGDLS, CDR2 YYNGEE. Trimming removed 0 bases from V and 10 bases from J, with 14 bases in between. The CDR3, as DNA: TGTGCCAGCAGCGTAGCTTTGGTGGGAGTGTCACCCCTCCACTTT. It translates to CASSVALVGVSPLHF.

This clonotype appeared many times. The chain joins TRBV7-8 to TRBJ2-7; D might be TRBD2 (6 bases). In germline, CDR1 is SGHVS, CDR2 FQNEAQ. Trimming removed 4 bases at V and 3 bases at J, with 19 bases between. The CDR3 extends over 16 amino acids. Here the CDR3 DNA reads TGTGCCAGCAGCTCTCGGCCAGCGGGCTCAAGCTACGAGCAGTACTTC. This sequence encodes CASSSRPAGSSYEQYF.

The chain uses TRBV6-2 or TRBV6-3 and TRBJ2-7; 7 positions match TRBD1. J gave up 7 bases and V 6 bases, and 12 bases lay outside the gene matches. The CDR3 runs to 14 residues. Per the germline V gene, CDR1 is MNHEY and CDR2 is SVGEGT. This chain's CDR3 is CASRTQQGSGEQYF. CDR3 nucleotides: TGTGCCAGCAGAACACAACAGGGGTCCGGAGAGCAGTACTTC.

This chain's CDR3 is CASSPRELRTEKLFF. DNA for the CDR3: TGTGCCAGCTCACCACGAGAGCTCCGGACCGAAAAACTGTTTTTT. The rearrangement joins TRBV18 to TRBJ1-4; no clear D. From germline, CDR1 is KGHSH and CDR2 LQKENI. The CDR3 sequence is 15 residues long. V was cut by 1 base and J by 8 bases, with 14 bases left in between.

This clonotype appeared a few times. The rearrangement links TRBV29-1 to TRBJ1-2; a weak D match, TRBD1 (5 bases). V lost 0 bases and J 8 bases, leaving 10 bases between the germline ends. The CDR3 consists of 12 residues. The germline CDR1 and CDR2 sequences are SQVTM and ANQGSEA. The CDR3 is CSVEDPREGYTF. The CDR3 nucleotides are TGCAGCGTTGAAGATCCCAGGGAAGGCTACACCTTC.

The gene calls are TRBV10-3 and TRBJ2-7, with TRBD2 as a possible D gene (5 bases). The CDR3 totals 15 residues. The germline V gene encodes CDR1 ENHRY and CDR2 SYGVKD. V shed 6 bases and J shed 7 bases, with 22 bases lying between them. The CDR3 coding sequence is TGTGCCATCAGCCCCAACCGGGATCGGTTCGGGGAGCAGTACTTC. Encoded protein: CAISPNRDRFGEQYF.

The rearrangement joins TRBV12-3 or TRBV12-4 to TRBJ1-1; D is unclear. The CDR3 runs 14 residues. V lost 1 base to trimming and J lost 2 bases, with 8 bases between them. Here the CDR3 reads CASSLGSRNTEAFF. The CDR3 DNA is TGTGCCAGCAGTTTAGGTTCCCGCAACACTGAAGCTTTCTTT.

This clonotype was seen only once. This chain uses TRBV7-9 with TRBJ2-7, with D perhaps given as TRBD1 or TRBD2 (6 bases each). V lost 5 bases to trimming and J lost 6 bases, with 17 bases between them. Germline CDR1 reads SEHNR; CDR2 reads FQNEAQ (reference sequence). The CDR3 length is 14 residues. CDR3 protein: CASSVSWGASEQYF. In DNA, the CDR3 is TGTGCCAGCAGCGTTTCATGGGGGGCGAGCGAGCAGTACTTC.

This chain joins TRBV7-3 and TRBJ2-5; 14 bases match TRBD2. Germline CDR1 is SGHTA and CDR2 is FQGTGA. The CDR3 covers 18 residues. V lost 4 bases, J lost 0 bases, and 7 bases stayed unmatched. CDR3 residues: CASSSGTSGGGYQETQYF. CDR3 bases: TGTGCCAGCAGCTCGGGGACTAGCGGGGGAGGTTACCAAGAGACCCAGTACTTC.

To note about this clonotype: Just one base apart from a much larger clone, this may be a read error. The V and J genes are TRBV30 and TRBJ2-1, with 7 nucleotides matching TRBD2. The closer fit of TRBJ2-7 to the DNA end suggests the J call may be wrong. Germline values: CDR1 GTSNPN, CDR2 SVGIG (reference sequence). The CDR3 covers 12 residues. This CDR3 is CAWRRESHEQYF. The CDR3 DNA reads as TGTGCCTGGAGGCGGGAGTCCCATGAGCAGTACTTC.

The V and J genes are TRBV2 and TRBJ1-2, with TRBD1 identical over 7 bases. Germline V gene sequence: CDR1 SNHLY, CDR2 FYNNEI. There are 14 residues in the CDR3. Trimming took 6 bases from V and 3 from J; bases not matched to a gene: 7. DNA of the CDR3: TGTGCCAGCAGACCAACTGGACAGGACTATGGCTACACCTTC. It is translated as CASRPTGQDYGYTF.

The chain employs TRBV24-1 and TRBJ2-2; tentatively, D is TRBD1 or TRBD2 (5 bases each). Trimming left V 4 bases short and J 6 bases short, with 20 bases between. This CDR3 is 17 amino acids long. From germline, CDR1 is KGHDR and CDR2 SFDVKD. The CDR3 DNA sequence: TGTGCCACCAGTGAAAAGGGACCGCCCCACCCCCCCGGGGAGCTGTTTTTT. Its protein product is CATSEKGPPHPPGELFF.

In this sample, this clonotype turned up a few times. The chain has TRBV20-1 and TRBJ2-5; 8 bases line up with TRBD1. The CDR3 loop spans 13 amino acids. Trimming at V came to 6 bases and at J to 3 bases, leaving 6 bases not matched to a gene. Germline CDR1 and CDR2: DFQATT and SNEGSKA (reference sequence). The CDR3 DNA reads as TGCAGTGCGCCGGGACAGGCGGAAGAGACCCAGTACTTC. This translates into CSAPGQAEETQYF.

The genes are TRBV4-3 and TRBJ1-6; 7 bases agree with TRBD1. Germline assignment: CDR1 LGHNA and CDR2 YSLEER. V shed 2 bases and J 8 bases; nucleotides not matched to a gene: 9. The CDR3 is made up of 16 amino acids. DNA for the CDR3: TGCGCCAGCAGCCAAAGACGGGGACAGCCCGATTCACCCCTCCACTTT. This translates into CASSQRRGQPDSPLHF.

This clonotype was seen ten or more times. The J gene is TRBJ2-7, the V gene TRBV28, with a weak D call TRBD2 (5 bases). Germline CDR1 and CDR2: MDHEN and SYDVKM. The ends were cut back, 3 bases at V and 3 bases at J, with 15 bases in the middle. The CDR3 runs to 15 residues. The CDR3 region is CASSLAQLEIYEQYF. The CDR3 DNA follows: TGTGCCAGCAGTTTGGCCCAACTAGAGATCTACGAGCAGTACTTC.

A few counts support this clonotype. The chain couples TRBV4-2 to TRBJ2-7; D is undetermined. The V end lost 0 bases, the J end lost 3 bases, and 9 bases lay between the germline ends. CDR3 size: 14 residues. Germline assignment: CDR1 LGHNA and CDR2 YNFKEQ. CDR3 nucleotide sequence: TGTGCCAGCAGCCAAGACGGGTGGTTCTACGAGCAGTACTTC. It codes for CASSQDGWFYEQYF.

The CDR3: CSVEGQGGEKLFF. In DNA form, the CDR3 reads TGCAGCGTTGAGGGACAGGGGGGTGAAAAACTGTTTTTT. The V and J genes are TRBV29-1 and TRBJ1-4; TRBD1 agrees at 11 bases. Losses at the gene ends were 3 bases for V and 7 bases for J; bases not matched to a gene: 1. Germline V gene data show CDR1 as SQVTM and CDR2 as ANQGSEA. The CDR3 sequence is 13 residues long.